One T cell receptor (beta chain) is described in this entry. There are 15 residues in the CDR3. V lost 1 base, J lost 4 bases, and 3 bases stayed unmatched. This sample is drawn from a study of T-cell reconstitution after alpha-beta-depleted transplantation in children. During its preparation, the TCRbeta library received unique molecular identifiers. TCRdb analysed the PCR reads with MiXCR anew, one entry per CDR3 protein. The repertoire holds some 200,000 distinct CDR3 sequences, with approximately 14% as singletons. The clonotype originates from a human donor who donated a stem cell graft to a child with acute lymphoblastic leukemia. The starting material was PBMCs from the stem cell graft donor, obtained from the stem cell graft. The chain employs TRBV23-1 and TRBJ2-7, with 11 bases fitting TRBD2. TRBV23-1 is annotated as an ORF whose role is uncertain. This chain's CDR3 is CASSQLGLAAYEQYF. CDR3 nucleotides: TGCGCCAGCAGTCAATTGGGACTAGCGGCATACGAGCAGTACTTC.